This T cell receptor beta chain originates from a study of control samples from healthy donors and cancer patients. The germline V and J ends were trimmed by 5 bases and 6 bases, with 14 bases remaining between them. Germline V gene sequence: CDR1 MNHEY, CDR2 SMNVEV (reference sequence). The CDR3 spans 14 residues. Using immunoSEQ multiplex PCR, the repertoire was profiled, and TCRdb retains in-frame clones only, with some absent. The sample contains some 150,000 clones, approximately 94% of which appear only once. This sequence was found in a man between 60 and 70 years old with colorectal cancer. The chain uses TRBV27 and TRBJ2-1; weak D call: TRBD2 (6 bases). The sample taken for sequencing was PBMCs. CDR3 sequence reads: CASSLARRGNEQFF. DNA of the CDR3: TGTGCCAGCAGTCTAGCTAGGAGGGGCAATGAGCAGTTCTTC.